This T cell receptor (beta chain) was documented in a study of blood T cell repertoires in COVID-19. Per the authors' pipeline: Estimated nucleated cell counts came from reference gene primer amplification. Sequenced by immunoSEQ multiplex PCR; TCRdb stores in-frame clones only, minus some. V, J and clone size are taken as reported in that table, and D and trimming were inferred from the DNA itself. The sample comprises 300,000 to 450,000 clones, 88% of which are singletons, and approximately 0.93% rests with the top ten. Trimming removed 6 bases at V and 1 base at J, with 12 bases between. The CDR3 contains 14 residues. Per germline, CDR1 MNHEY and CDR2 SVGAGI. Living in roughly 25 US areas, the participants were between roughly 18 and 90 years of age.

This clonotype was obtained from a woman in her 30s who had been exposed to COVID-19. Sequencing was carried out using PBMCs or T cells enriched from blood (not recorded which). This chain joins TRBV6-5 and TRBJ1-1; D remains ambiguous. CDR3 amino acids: CASSSRAGNTEAFF. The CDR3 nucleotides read TGTGCCAGCAGCTCCCGTGCGGGGAACACTGAAGCTTTCTTT.